A selection of T cell receptor beta chains follows, all from one sample in a study of tumor-infiltrating lymphocytes in oesophageal squamous cell carcinoma. MiXCR was run by TCRdb on the PCR reads, yielding one entry per CDR3 protein. This sample has around 15,000 distinct CDR3 sequences, with around 50% found just once. Material: esophageal tumor tissue. These receptors originate from a male donor with esophageal squamous cell carcinoma. The CDR3 runs from the conserved cysteine through the conserved F or W. A D gene is named only where the DNA matches it firmly. For some rows the clone size is stated as once, few or many, or as a class when expanded; others skip it.

v_call	d_call	clone_size	j_call	cdr3_aa	cdr3_nt
TRBV12-3/TRBV12-4	-	medium-sized	TRBJ2-5	CASSLRHLQETQYF	TGTGCCAGCAGTTTAAGGCACCTCCAAGAGACCCAGTACTTC
TRBV19	TRBD1	many	TRBJ2-7	CASSRGQRKSYEQYF	TGTGCCAGTAGTAGGGGACAGAGAAAATCGTACGAGCAGTACTTC
TRBV12-3/TRBV12-4	TRBD2	-	TRBJ2-1	CASSSSGFFGNEQFF	TGTGCCAGCAGTAGTAGCGGGTTCTTCGGCAATGAGCAGTTCTTC
TRBV7-2	-	-	TRBJ2-5	CASSSRLQETQYF	TGTGCCAGCAGCTCACGACTCCAAGAGACCCAGTACTTC
TRBV7-2	TRBD2	-	TRBJ2-3	CASSKQGSGLAVGDTQYF	TGTGCCAGCAGCAAGCAGGGGTCGGGACTAGCGGTCGGAGATACGCAGTATTTT
TRBV7-4	-	-	TRBJ1-2	CASSADHYGYTF	TGTGCCAGCAGCGCGGACCACTATGGCTACACCTTC
TRBV10-1	-	-	TRBJ2-3	CASSLDAITDTQYF	TGCGCCAGCAGTCTAGATGCGATCACAGATACGCAGTATTTT
TRBV11-3	-	-	TRBJ2-7	CASSLDPQDGAYEQYF	TGTGCCAGCAGCTTGGATCCACAGGACGGAGCGTACGAGCAGTACTTC
TRBV12-3/TRBV12-4	-	-	TRBJ2-7	CASRSDHREQYF	TGTGCCAGCAGATCGGACCATCGGGAGCAGTACTTC
TRBV6-1	TRBD1	-	TRBJ2-5	CASSGTGQETQYF	TGTGCCAGCAGTGGGACAGGTCAAGAGACCCAGTACTTC
TRBV7-3	TRBD2	few	TRBJ2-1	CASSLRGGRDNEQFF	TGTGCCAGCAGCCTGAGAGGCGGGAGGGACAATGAGCAGTTCTTC
TRBV7-2	-	-	TRBJ2-5	CASSLGRGWEETQYF	TGTGCCAGCAGCTTGGGCAGGGGATGGGAAGAGACCCAGTACTTC
TRBV7-8	-	-	TRBJ2-7	CASSLARGGEQYF	TGTGCCAGCAGCTTAGCCAGGGGTGGCGAGCAGTACTTC
TRBV27	-	few	TRBJ2-7	CASSLGSSPGEQYF	TGTGCCAGCAGTTTAGGTTCCTCACCGGGAGAGCAGTACTTC
TRBV7-4	-	-	TRBJ2-3	CASSLHTVTGELYF	TGTGCCAGCAGCTTACACACTGTCACCGGGGAGCTGTATTTT
TRBV7-3	-	-	TRBJ2-1	CASSLLGGTYNEQFF	TGTGCCAGCAGCTTGTTGGGTGGGACTTACAATGAGCAGTTCTTC
TRBV7-2	TRBD1	-	TRBJ2-7	CASRPTGTGLSEQYF	TGTGCCAGCAGGCCAACCGGGACAGGGCTTAGCGAGCAGTACTTC
TRBV7-2	TRBD1	-	TRBJ2-3	CASSTLQGSTDTQYF	TGTGCCAGCAGCACTCTACAGGGGAGCACAGATACGCAGTATTTT
TRBV6-1	-	many	TRBJ1-2	CASSSTDITNYGYTF	TGTGCCAGCAGTTCCACAGATATCACTAACTATGGCTACACCTTC
TRBV7-6	TRBD1	few	TRBJ1-2	CASSWDQGGGYTF	TGTGCCAGCAGCTGGGACCAGGGGGGAGGCTACACCTTC
TRBV11-3	TRBD2	many	TRBJ2-7	CASSSFGLAGGGDNEQYF	TGTGCCAGCAGCTCCTTTGGACTAGCGGGAGGAGGAGACAATGAGCAGTACTTC
TRBV19	TRBD2	-	TRBJ2-5	CASSRATSGQETQYF	TGTGCCAGTAGTCGGGCAACTAGCGGACAAGAGACCCAGTACTTC
TRBV7-9	TRBD1	large	TRBJ2-3	CASSPGTGVFRDTQYF	TGTGCCAGCAGCCCTGGGACAGGGGTATTTAGAGATACGCAGTATTTT
TRBV6-2/TRBV6-3	-	-	TRBJ2-7	CASRTGTNTGELYF	TGTGCCAGCAGAACGGGAACGAACACCGGGGAGCTGTACTTC
TRBV20-1	-	few	TRBJ1-5	CSAPKAQGQPQHF	TGCAGTGCTCCGAAAGCACAGGGCCAGCCCCAGCATTTT
TRBV6-8	-	-	TRBJ2-2	CASSERSSGELFF	TGTGCCAGCAGCGAACGGTCGTCCGGGGAGCTGTTTTTT
TRBV28	-	medium-sized	TRBJ1-2	CASSFNYGYTF	TGTGCCAGCAGTTTCAACTATGGCTACACCTTC
TRBV6-2/TRBV6-3	-	once	TRBJ1-6	CASSYGPESYEQYF	TGTGCCAGCAGTTACGGCCCGGAATCCTACGAGCAGTACTTT
TRBV7-3	-	many	TRBJ2-3	CASSSFQGDTQYF	TGTGCCAGCAGCTCCTTCCAGGGCGATACGCAGTATTTT
TRBV7-2	TRBD2	few	TRBJ2-7	CASSLGTSGRGYEQYF	TGTGCCAGCAGCTTAGGGACTAGCGGGAGGGGGTACGAGCAGTACTTC
TRBV7-8	-	-	TRBJ2-5	CASSPRLRGQETQYF	TGTGCCAGCAGCCCGCGGCTTAGGGGGCAAGAGACCCAGTACTTC
TRBV7-3	TRBD1	-	TRBJ2-1	CASSKGTGGNEQFF	TGTGCCAGCAGCAAGGGGACAGGGGGCAATGAGCAGTTCTTC
TRBV7-2	-	few	TRBJ2-7	CASSFGPSYEQYF	TGTGCCAGCAGCTTTGGCCCCTCCTACGAGCAGTACTTC
TRBV7-3	TRBD2	-	TRBJ2-4	CASSFTQPLREGQLAKNIQYF	TGTGCCAGCAGCTTCACACAACCTTTGCGGGAGGGCCAGCTAGCCAAAAACATTCAGTACTTC
TRBV7-3	-	-	TRBJ2-5	CASSQQGRGSQETQYF	TGTGCCAGCAGCCAACAGGGGCGGGGGTCCCAAGAGACCCAGTACTTC
TRBV12-5	TRBD2	-	TRBJ2-1	CASGPSGRQSSYNEQFF	TGTGCTAGTGGTCCGTCCGGGAGGCAGAGCTCCTACAATGAGCAGTTCTTC
TRBV30	-	-	TRBJ2-1	CAWGRGEQFF	TGTGCCTGGGGACGGGGTGAGCAGTTCTTC
TRBV9	-	many	TRBJ2-3	CASSERSSTDTQYF	TGTGCCAGCAGCGAACGGAGTAGCACAGATACGCAGTATTTT
TRBV7-3	-	few	TRBJ2-3	CASSRSKNTDTQYF	TGTGCCAGCAGCCGATCTAAGAACACAGATACGCAGTATTTT
TRBV7-6	TRBD1	-	TRBJ1-2	CASSHPFRDRSNYGYTF	TGTGCCAGCAGCCATCCTTTCCGGGACAGATCTAACTATGGCTACACCTTC
TRBV6-6	TRBD1	few	TRBJ2-7	CASSPPGQGAFEQYF	TGTGCCAGCAGTCCCCCGGGACAGGGGGCTTTCGAGCAGTACTTC
TRBV7-2	-	medium-sized	TRBJ2-3	CASSFLSRISDTQYF	TGTGCCAGCAGCTTTCTCTCTAGGATATCAGATACGCAGTATTTT
TRBV7-6	TRBD2	-	TRBJ2-1	CASSYTSGGWSYNEQFF	TGTGCCAGCAGCTATACTAGCGGGGGGTGGTCCTACAATGAGCAGTTCTTC
TRBV5-5	-	many	TRBJ2-3	CASSLGRTTDTQYF	TGTGCCAGCAGCTTAGGACGGACCACAGATACGCAGTATTTT